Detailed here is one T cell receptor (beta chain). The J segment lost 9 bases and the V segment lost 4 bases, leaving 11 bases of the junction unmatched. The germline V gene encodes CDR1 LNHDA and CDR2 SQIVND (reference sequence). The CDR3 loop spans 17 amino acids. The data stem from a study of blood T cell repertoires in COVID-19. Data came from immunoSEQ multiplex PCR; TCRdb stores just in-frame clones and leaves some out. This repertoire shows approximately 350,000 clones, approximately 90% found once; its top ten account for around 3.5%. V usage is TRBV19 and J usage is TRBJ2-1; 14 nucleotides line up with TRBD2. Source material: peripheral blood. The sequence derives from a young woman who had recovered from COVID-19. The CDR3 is CASSKVEGLAGEGEQFF. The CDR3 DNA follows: TGTGCCAGTAGTAAGGTCGAGGGACTAGCGGGAGAGGGTGAGCAGTTCTTC.